This TCR beta chain was captured by sequencing in a study of T cells in Graves' hyperthyroidism and ophthalmopathy. CDR3 length: 16 residues. In germline, CDR1 is KGHSH, CDR2 LQKENI. Trimming cost V 6 bases and J 0 bases, with 17 bases left between them. Investigators excluded patients with uncontrolled infection, other autoimmune disease, pregnancy or lactation. The authors took PBMCs from over 8.5 ml fresh peripheral blood. This clonotype was recorded a few times. Using RNA transcripts as the source, TCR beta CDR3 regions were amplified. The HTBI primer set was used in a first-round RT-PCR of the TCR CDR3. TCRdb used MiXCR to reprocess the multiplex PCR reads, holding one entry per CDR3 protein. Here the sample spans a few hundred thousand distinct CDR3 sequences, around 15% being singletons.

The sequenced material came from blood. This receptor was obtained from a woman between 40 and 55 years old with Graves' ophthalmopathy. The chain carries TRBV18 and TRBJ1-1, with D perhaps matching TRBD1 (6 bases). Written as DNA, the CDR3 is TGTGCCAGCTCGCAAGTGGGGGGCCTATTGAACACTGAAGCTTTCTTT. It codes for CASSQVGGLLNTEAFF.